This entry features one T cell receptor (beta chain) sequence. This clonotype was detected a few times. Its antigen is unknown. No base quality information exists; no much larger clone differs at one position. The method was multiplex PCR. Sequenced using an Illumina HiSeq 4000. To build TCR beta libraries, CDR3 regions were amplified by Arm-PCR using iRepertoire HTBI primers. Before sequencing, the PCR products went through gel purification. The study's own analysis went as follows. A total of fewer than 70 TRBV and under 15 TRBJ segments were identified across samples and were used for gene usage analysis of CDR3 amino acid clonotypes. COPE and FqMerger were used to merge the filtered high-quality paired reads into contigs. BLAST was used to align contigs to the IMGT TRBV, TRBD and TRBJ reference genes, and CDR3 was defined following IMGT. Clonotypes above 0.1% frequency were classified as highly expanded clones. Shannon entropy served as the measure of repertoire diversity, while the Gini coefficient captured V-J evenness. A clonotype was considered public if more than one individual shared it. The public reads were reanalyzed by TCRdb: fastp trimming at Q25, MiXCR alignment, in-frame beta chains only. One record per CDR3 amino acid sequence lists the most common genes and DNA. The V and J calls reflect TCRdb's pipeline rather than the authors' work. This sample has around 460,000 distinct CDR3 sequences in its table, and approximately 14% of those were observed once. Clones ranked in the top ten supply over 15% of the sample.

Based on the germline V gene (reference sequence), the CDR1 and CDR2 sequences are LNHDA and SQIVND. V loses 3 bases, J loses 8 bases, and the germline ends lie 14 bases apart. There are 14 amino acids in the CDR3, from cysteine to phenylalanine inclusive. The kept DNA is CDR3 alone, 42 bases in frame from the first base. The time point label for this specimen denotes: newly diagnosed GD, antithyroid drugs for less than 3 months. For both TCR sequencing and RNA sequencing, RNA was extracted from PBMCs in TRIzol. The diagnosis of Graves' disease followed American Thyroid Association guidelines. Patients were recruited from an endocrinology department in Xi'an, China. Each patient gave 9 to 10 milliliters of peripheral blood, collected in an EDTA anticoagulant tube. Ficoll Paque Plus density gradient separation was used to isolate PBMCs, and no further T cell sorting was performed. RNA quality was checked with an Agilent 2100 Bioanalyzer and agarose gel, and concentration with a NanoDrop 2000.

The sample comes from a study of regulatory T cells in long-lasting Graves disease (dated by TCRdb to the early 2020s). Concerning the study at large: Newly diagnosed Graves' disease patients had taken antithyroid drugs for less than 3 months. Peripheral blood TCR sequencing and RNA sequencing compared persistent Graves' disease patients with newly diagnosed Graves' disease patients. The study was registered as a clinical trial and conducted in China. TCR sequencing covered approximately 13 persistent and around 20 newly diagnosed Graves' disease patients, some 33 samples in total.

Broad study findings and their caveats: Only peripheral blood was studied, because thyroid tissue, the primary lesion, was inaccessible. Persistent Graves' disease patients showed lower TCR Shannon entropy and fewer highly expanded clones than newly diagnosed patients, suggesting clonal expansion. Patients with persistent disease shared more public clonotypes (about 3,000) than newly diagnosed patients did (more than 900). Persistent disease showed preferential use of TRBV28, TRBJ1-2 and TRBJ2-5, whereas newly diagnosed disease favored TRBV20-1 and TRBJ2-1. As a limitation, the authors acknowledged that the small sample size may reduce accuracy. Sequencing and analysis were restricted to the TCR beta chain.

The same sample was also used in a study of T cells in Graves' hyperthyroidism and ophthalmopathy. As described in the second report: Graves' hyperthyroidism was defined as stable when no progression to ophthalmopathy occurred over 18 months of follow-up. Hyperthyroidism patients were newly diagnosed, had a disease duration of under 2 months, and were aged 18 to 65 years. Exclusion was applied to patients with uncontrolled infections, other autoimmune diseases, pregnancy or lactation. Diagnoses were based on clinical symptoms, serum thyroxine and TRAb, thyroid ultrasound and orbital computed tomography. For the first round of RT-PCR on the TCR CDR3, the HTBI primer set was used together with the Qiagen OneStep RT-PCR kit. Most expanded thyroid clonotypes (frequency above 0.001) were also detected in blood, a finding suggesting that blood repertoires may reflect thyroid immune responses. In cross-validation, a model built on a 13 V-J signature told ophthalmopathy apart from stable hyperthyroidism with 85% to 90% sensitivity and about 81% specificity, and in testing the same model reached 80%/75%. During validation, the model predicted progression to ophthalmopathy a median of about 6.5 months ahead of onset, with approximately 70% sensitivity and under 85% specificity. To identify TCR V-J signatures that set the groups apart, the researchers used a discovery cohort of 100 patients, made up of under 45 with Graves' ophthalmopathy and some 58 with stable Graves' hyperthyroidism. Whether ophthalmopathy could be predicted prospectively was tested in an independent validation cohort made up of about 18 hyperthyroidism patients plus 17 patients who later progressed to ophthalmopathy. For training and testing, the roughly 93 patients in the discovery cohort were randomly divided in a 7:3 ratio. In addition, the study compared T-cell repertoires in thyroid tissue and in blood from roughly 6 Graves' hyperthyroidism patients. Following sampling, methimazole starting at 30 mg daily was given to hyperthyroidism patients, and high-dose intravenous methylprednisolone was given to ophthalmopathy patients. The libraries were constructed in a second round of multiplex PCR and then size-selected and purified. The libraries were sequenced on an Illumina HiSeq2000 using paired-end 100 bp reads. Raw data were processed with SOAPnuke, discarding reads with adapters, uncalled bases, mean Phred below 15, or no exact constant-primer or identifier match. COPE v1.2.5 was used to merge the high-quality paired reads, and each unique nucleotide sequence was defined as a clonotype. MiTCR v1.1 was used to align the clonotypes against IMGT TRBV, TRBD and TRBJ reference segments. The analysis was restricted to V-J combinations with a frequency above 0.0001, which together covered 99.2% of the repertoires. The TCS score was defined as the ratio of F50 (clonal expansion) to E x V (chaos), calculated using BLOSUM62-based TCRdist between CDR3 peptides within each V-J. Welch's t-statistics and random forest reduced fewer than 600 V-J features to 13, which were used in a naive Bayes classifier (R e1071). Sample size was not statistically predetermined, and investigators were not blinded to group allocation. The paper reports TCR Vbeta CDR3 sequencing of more than 120 peripheral blood samples: 40 or so ophthalmopathy, approximately 74 hyperthyroidism and around 17 progressor patients.

This TCR derives from a woman aged 45-65 years with Graves disease. Donor details come from another sample of the same person, matched by shared clones. The rearranged chain carries TRBV19 and TRBJ2-4, with no confident D gene call. The sequencing here drew on peripheral blood mononuclear cells (PBMCs), taken at new diagnosis, from a patient treated with antithyroid drugs. The CDR3 protein is CASSISVMSDIQYF. The DNA sequence follows: TGTGCCAGTAGTATTTCGGTCATGTCGGACATTCAGTACTTC.